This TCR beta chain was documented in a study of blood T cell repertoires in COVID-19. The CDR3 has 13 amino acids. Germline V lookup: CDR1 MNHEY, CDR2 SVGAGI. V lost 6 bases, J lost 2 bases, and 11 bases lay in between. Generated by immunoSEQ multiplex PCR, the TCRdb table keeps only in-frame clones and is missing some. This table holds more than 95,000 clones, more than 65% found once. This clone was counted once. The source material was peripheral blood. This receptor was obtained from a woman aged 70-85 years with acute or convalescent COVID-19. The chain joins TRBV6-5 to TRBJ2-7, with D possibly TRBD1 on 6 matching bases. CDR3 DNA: TGTGCCAGCAGGTGGACAGAGCCCTACGAGCAGTACTTC. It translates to CASRWTEPYEQYF.